Included here is one TCR beta chain sequence, with context. The antigen it recognizes is unknown. No much larger clone exists at a distance of one base, and base qualities are not known. The data were obtained in a study of cytomegalovirus exposure and HLA in healthy donors (dated 2017 in TCRdb). With respect to the entire study: According to a later analysis, one platform produced both the 120 validation repertoires and the 670 or so repertoires of the first cohort. The study aimed to test whether signatures of past pathogen exposure could be identified by cataloging public T cell receptors. Besides the first cohort of roughly 700 subjects, a separate validation cohort made up of 120 different subjects was used. The study combined high-throughput TCR immunosequencing, statistical association of individual TCRs with disease status, and machine learning to predict cytomegalovirus infection status.

Donors formed part of the validation cohort, which comprised over a hundred subjects and was distinct from the first cohort of over 500 subjects. The paper as a whole reports these results and caveats: A later analysis found that TCRs clustered in the first cohort also tended to co-occur in the 130 or so validation repertoires, with 94% of cluster scores above 0. A later analysis had no HLA typing for the validation cohort, so co-occurrence there was scored across all 130 or so repertoires. Most TCR sequences were seen in very few donors, while some public TCRs were found in many individuals. In both the original and validation cohorts, the classifier was reported to diagnose cytomegalovirus status with high specificity and sensitivity. In vitro tests confirmed that a few of the cytomegalovirus-associated TCR beta chains recognize cytomegalovirus antigens. The study listed 150 to 200 TCR beta chains as associated with cytomegalovirus. The authors suggested that the approach could potentially be generalized to other disease states and immunological phenotypes.

Library generation was performed with the immunoSEQ multiplex PCR assay. From the authors' description of their analysis: To diagnose cytomegalovirus status from the catalog of TCR beta chain sequences, a statistical classification framework was built. Not all clones reach the TCRdb copy of this immuneACCESS table, which keeps in-frame sequences only. Checked studies attribute under half of the gap to unresolved V genes and leave the rest unexplained. V and J calls and clone size come straight from that table; D and trimming were deduced from the DNA. The sample table contains tens of thousands of clones; only one count was recorded for around 90% of them. Jointly, the top ten make up roughly 1.3% of the sample. V sheds 0 bases and J sheds 4 bases, leaving 14 bases between their ends. The CDR3 runs 15 residues from the cysteine to the phenylalanine. The read is trimmed to its CDR3 DNA, 45 bases read in frame from base 1. The germline V gene sets CDR1 to SGDLS and CDR2 to YYNGEE.

This sequence uses TRBV9 and TRBJ2-7, and perhaps TRBD2 as D gene, on 5 matching bases. Sequencing was carried out using PBMCs. The sequence was collected from a woman aged 18-29 years in good health and CMV-seronegative. The DNA is TGTGCCAGCAGCGTAGAGGGCCTCTCGGGGTACGAGCAGTACTTC. This encodes CASSVEGLSGYEQYF.